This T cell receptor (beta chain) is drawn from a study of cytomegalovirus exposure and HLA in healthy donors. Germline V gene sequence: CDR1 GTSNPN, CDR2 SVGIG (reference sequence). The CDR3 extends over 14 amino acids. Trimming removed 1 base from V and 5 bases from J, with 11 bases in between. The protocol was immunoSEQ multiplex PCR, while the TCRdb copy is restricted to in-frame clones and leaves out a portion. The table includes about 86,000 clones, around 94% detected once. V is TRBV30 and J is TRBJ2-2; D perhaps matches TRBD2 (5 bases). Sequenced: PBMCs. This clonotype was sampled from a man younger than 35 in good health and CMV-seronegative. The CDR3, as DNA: TGTGCCTGGAGTGGGCCCGGAGGAACCGGGGAGCTGTTTTTT. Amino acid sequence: CAWSGPGGTGELFF.